The 8 T cell receptor beta chains below come from one sample, sequenced in a study of cytomegalovirus exposure and HLA in healthy donors. The primer mix had 60 Vbeta and 13 Jbeta primers. Here immunoSEQ multiplex PCR was the method, and the copy in TCRdb shows in-frame clones only, minus some. This table has 35,000 to 50,000 clones, more than 45% appearing once. The specimen sequenced was PBMCs. The source of these receptors is a man between 60 and 70 years old in good health and CMV-seronegative.

This chain uses TRBV10-3 with TRBJ1-4, with D perhaps matching TRBD1 (5 bases). The CDR3 is 18 amino acids. Trimming took 0 bases from V and 4 from J, leaving 18 bases between them. CDR1 and CDR2 (germline): ENHRY, SYGVKD. The CDR3 reads CAISESQVFAANNEKLFF. Here the CDR3 DNA reads TGTGCCATCAGTGAGTCACAGGTGTTCGCGGCCAATAATGAAAAACTGTTTTTT.

The genes are TRBV30 and TRBJ2-2; 9 positions match TRBD2. The ends lost 4 bases at V and 5 bases at J; junction bases unmatched: 5. CDR1 and CDR2 from the germline V gene are GTSNPN and SVGIG (reference sequence). The CDR3 sequence is 14 residues long. CDR3 residues: CAWIGSGRTGELFF. CDR3 coding DNA: TGTGCCTGGATCGGTAGCGGGAGAACCGGGGAGCTGTTTTTT.

The chain carries TRBV5-1 and TRBJ2-5; 10 bases fit TRBD1. V shed 3 bases, J shed 4 bases, and the junction held 3 bases outside the gene matches. The CDR3 spans 14 residues. Germline V gene lookup returns CDR1 SGHRS and CDR2 YFSETQ. The CDR3 spells CASSSGTGAETQYF. The CDR3 bases are TGCGCCAGCAGCTCCGGGACAGGGGCAGAGACCCAGTACTTC.

This chain connects TRBV19 to TRBJ1-2, with 11 bases aligning to TRBD1. This CDR3 is 13 amino acids long. From germline, CDR1 is LNHDA and CDR2 SQIVND (reference sequence). V shed 3 bases, J shed 7 bases, and the junction held 1 base outside the gene matches. CDR3 in amino acids: CASSIGTGGGYTF. Here the CDR3 DNA reads TGTGCCAGTAGTATCGGGACAGGGGGTGGCTACACCTTC.

The chain employs TRBV4-3 and TRBJ1-4, with D possibly being TRBD1 (6 bases). This CDR3 comprises 17 residues. V gave up 0 bases and J gave up 7 bases, with 18 bases separating them. Germline CDR1 reads LGHNA; CDR2 reads YSLEER. The CDR3 loop is CASSQEASGRGGEKLFF. In DNA form, the CDR3 reads TGCGCCAGCAGCCAAGAGGCATCAGGGAGAGGGGGTGAAAAACTGTTTTTT.

This clone was counted only a few times. The V and J genes are TRBV7-8 and TRBJ1-5; 9 positions agree with TRBD1. The CDR3 is 19 residues long. Germline V gene data show CDR1 as SGHVS and CDR2 as FQNEAQ. The V segment lost 1 base and the J segment 5 bases; nucleotides outside the gene matches: 15. The CDR3 sequence: CASSLDGSPGQGGDQPQHF. The CDR3 nucleotides are TGTGCCAGCAGCTTAGACGGCAGTCCGGGACAGGGAGGGGATCAGCCCCAGCATTTT.

V is TRBV7-2 and J is TRBJ2-7; 8 nucleotides agree with TRBD1. Per the germline V gene, CDR1 is SGHTA and CDR2 is FQGNSA. Losses at the gene ends were 0 bases for V and 6 bases for J; bases not matched to a gene: 4. The CDR3 consists of 14 residues. The CDR3 sequence is CASSLAVQGGEQYF. The CDR3 DNA follows: TGTGCCAGCAGCTTAGCGGTACAGGGGGGCGAGCAGTACTTC.

This clone was seen more than once but under ten times. The CDR3 region has the DNA TGTGCCAGCAGTTTGAGATCGCATACGCAGTATTTT. Its protein is CASSLRSHTQYF. The chain uses TRBV28 and TRBJ2-3; D is ambiguous. V was clipped by 3 bases and J by 7 bases, with 8 bases between them. CDR1 is MDHEN, CDR2 SYDVKM, per germline. The CDR3 consists of 12 residues.